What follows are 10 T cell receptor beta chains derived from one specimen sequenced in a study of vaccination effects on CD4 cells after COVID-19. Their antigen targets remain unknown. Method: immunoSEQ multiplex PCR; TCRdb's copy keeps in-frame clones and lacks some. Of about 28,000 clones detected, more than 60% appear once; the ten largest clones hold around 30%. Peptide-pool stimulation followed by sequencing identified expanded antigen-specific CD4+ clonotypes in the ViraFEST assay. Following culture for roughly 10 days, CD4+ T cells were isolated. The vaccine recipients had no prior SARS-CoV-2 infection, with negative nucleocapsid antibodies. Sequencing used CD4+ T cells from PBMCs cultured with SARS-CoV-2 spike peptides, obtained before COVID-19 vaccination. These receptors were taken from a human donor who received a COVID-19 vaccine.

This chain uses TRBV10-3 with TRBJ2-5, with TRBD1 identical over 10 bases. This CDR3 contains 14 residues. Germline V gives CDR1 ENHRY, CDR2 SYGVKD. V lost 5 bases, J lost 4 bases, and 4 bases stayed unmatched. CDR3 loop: CAISSGDRGETQYF. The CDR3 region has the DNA TGTGCCATCAGTTCGGGGGACAGGGGAGAGACCCAGTACTTC.

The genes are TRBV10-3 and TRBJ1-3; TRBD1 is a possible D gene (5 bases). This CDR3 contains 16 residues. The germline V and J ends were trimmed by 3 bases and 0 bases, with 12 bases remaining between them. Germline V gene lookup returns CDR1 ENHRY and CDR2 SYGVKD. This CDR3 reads CAISERSGGSGNTIYF. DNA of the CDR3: TGTGCCATCAGTGAAAGGTCCGGGGGCTCTGGAAACACCATATATTTT.

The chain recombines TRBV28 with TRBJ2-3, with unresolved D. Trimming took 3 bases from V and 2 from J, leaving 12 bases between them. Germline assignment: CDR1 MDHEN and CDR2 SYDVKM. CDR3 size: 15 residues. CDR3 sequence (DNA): TGTGCCAGCAGTTTCCCTCCTCAGCTCACAGATACGCAGTATTTT. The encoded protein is CASSFPPQLTDTQYF.

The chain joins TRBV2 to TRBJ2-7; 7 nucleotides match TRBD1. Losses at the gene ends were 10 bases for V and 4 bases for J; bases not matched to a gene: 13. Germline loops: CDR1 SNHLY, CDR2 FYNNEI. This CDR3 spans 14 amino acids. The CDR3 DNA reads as TGTGCCACCGCTAAAGGAACAGGGGTTTACGAGCAGTACTTC. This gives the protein CATAKGTGVYEQYF.

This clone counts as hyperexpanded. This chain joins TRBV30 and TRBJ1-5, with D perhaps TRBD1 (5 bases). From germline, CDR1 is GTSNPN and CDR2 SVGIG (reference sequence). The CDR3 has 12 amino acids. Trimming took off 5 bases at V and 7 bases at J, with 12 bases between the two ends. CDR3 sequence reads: CAWGGGAQPQHF. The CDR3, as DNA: TGTGCCTGGGGGGGAGGGGCACAGCCCCAGCATTTT.

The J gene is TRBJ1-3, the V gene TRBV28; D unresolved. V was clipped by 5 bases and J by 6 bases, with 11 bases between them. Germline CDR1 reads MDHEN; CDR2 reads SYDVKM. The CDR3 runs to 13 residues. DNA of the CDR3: TGTGCCAGCAGTGAAGGCGTAGCAAACACCATATATTTT. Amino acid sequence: CASSEGVANTIYF.

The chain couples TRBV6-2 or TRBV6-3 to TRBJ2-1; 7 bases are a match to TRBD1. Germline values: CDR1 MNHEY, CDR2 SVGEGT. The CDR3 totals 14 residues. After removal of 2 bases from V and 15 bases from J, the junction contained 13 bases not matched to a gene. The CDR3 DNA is TGTGCCAGCAGTTACACCCCAGGGGGTGAGGTTAGGTTCTTC. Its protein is CASSYTPGGEVRFF.

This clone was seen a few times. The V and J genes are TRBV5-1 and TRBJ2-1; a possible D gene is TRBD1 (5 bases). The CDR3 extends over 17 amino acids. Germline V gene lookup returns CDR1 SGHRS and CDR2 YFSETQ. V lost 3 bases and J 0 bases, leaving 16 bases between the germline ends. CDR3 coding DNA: TGCGCCAGCAGCTCCTGGTCAGGGTCCTACTCCTACAATGAGCAGTTCTTC. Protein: CASSSWSGSYSYNEQFF.

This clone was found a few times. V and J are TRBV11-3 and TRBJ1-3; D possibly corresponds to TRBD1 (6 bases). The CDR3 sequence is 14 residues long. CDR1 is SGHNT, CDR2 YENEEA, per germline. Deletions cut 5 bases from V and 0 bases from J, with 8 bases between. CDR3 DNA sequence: TGTGCCAGCAGCCGGGACAACTCTGGAAACACCATATATTTT. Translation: CASSRDNSGNTIYF. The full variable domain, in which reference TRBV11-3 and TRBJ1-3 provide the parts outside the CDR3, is EAGVVQSPRYKIIEKKQPVAFWCNPISGHNTLYWYLQNLGQGPELLIRYENEEAVDDSQLPKDRFSAERLKGVDSTLKIQPAELGDSAVYLCASSRDNSGNTIYFGEGSWLTVV.

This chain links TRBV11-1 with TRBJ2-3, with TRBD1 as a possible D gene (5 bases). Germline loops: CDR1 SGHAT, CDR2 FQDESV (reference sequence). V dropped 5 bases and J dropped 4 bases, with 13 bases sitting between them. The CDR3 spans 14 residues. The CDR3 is CASSLRGPADTQYF. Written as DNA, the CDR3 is TGTGCCAGCAGCCTAAGGGGCCCGGCAGATACGCAGTATTTT. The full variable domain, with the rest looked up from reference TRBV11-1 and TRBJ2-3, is EAEVAQSPRYKITEKSQAVAFWCDPISGHATLYWYRQILGQGPELLVQFQDESVVDDSQLPKDRFSAERLKGVDSTLKIQPAELGDSAMYLCASSLRGPADTQYFGPGTRLTVL.